Each of the 25 T cell receptor beta chains below was sequenced from the same sample in a study of spatial heterogeneity in lung cancer. Study results and limitations: Tumor mutation counts were tracked by expanded intratumoral alpha and beta TCR counts.

TCRdb re-analysed the 5' RACE reads in MiXCR, keeping a single row per CDR3 protein. The sample yields about 9,200 distinct CDR3 sequences, around 8.4% seen once. Their antigen targets remain unknown. The time point was: sample taken at primary tumor resection. Sequencing was performed on lung tumor tissue, taken at surgery. These receptors were taken from a male donor with early-stage non-small cell lung cancer.

This clonotype was observed at least ten times. The rearrangement links TRBV6-5 to TRBJ2-7, with TRBD1 matching 7 bases. V gave up 6 bases and J gave up 5 bases; unmatched junction bases: 10. The length of the CDR3 is 14 residues. Germline-derived CDR1 and CDR2 are MNHEY and SVGAGI. CDR3 sequence: CASSGRQGVDEQYF. The CDR3 bases are TGTGCCAGCAGCGGACGACAGGGAGTCGACGAGCAGTACTTC.

The chain recombines TRBV6-2 or TRBV6-3 with TRBJ2-7; D ambiguous. CDR1 is MNHEY and CDR2 is SVGEGT in the germline V gene. This CDR3 spans 12 amino acids. V was clipped by 2 bases and J by 6 bases, with 8 bases between them. This chain's CDR3 is CASSYDYAEQYF. The CDR3 nucleotides are TGTGCCAGCAGTTACGATTACGCCGAGCAGTACTTC.

This clonotype was seen ten or more times. J is TRBJ1-1 and V is TRBV4-3, with TRBD1 matching over 9 bases. V dropped 1 base and J dropped 4; count of bases not matched to a gene: 7. Germline CDR1 is LGHNA and CDR2 is YSLEER. The CDR3 has 16 residues. The CDR3 loop is CASSQGQGVFGTEAFF. In DNA form, the CDR3 reads TGCGCCAGCAGCCAAGGACAGGGGGTGTTTGGCACTGAAGCTTTCTTT.

This clonotype was recorded at least ten times. The J gene is TRBJ2-5, the V gene TRBV11-2; weak D call: TRBD1 (5 bases). Germline loops: CDR1 SGHAT, CDR2 FQNNGV. With 4 bases removed from V and 1 base from J, the gap between germline ends came to 13 bases. This CDR3 region has 15 residues. The CDR3 loop is CASSSQGAIQETQYF. The CDR3 DNA sequence: TGTGCCAGCAGCTCCCAAGGGGCGATCCAAGAGACCCAGTACTTC.

By share, this clonotype ranks as large. CDR3 DNA sequence: TGTGCCAGCAGCCCGAGACAGGGTAGCACAGATACGCAGTATTTT. Its translation is CASSPRQGSTDTQYF. This chain links TRBV11-3 with TRBJ2-3; 7 bases align to TRBD1. Germline V lookup: CDR1 SGHNT, CDR2 YENEEA. Unmatched junction bases numbered 5, after V lost 5 bases and J lost 0 bases. The CDR3 is 15 amino acids.

The rearrangement links TRBV7-8 to TRBJ1-1; D gene unclear. The CDR3 spans 14 residues. Germline V gene sequence: CDR1 SGHVS, CDR2 FQNEAQ. V lost 0 bases, J lost 3 bases, and 8 bases lay in between. The CDR3 spells CASSLAGTDTEAFF. The CDR3 DNA reads as TGTGCCAGCAGCTTAGCGGGTACAGACACTGAAGCTTTCTTT.

This clonotype has ten or more counts. The chain couples TRBV7-6 to TRBJ2-3; no definite D call. Between the trimmed V and J ends, which lost 2 bases and 0 bases, there was a span of 0 bases. CDR1 is SGHVS and CDR2 is FNYEAQ in the germline V gene. The CDR3 has 12 amino acids. CDR3 sequence reads: CASSLSTDTQYF. The CDR3 nucleotides read TGTGCCAGCAGCTTAAGCACAGATACGCAGTATTTT.

This chain uses TRBV6-2 or TRBV6-3 with TRBJ2-1; 9 bases map to TRBD2. V gave up 5 bases and J gave up 10 bases; unmatched junction bases: 0. Germline-derived CDR1 and CDR2 are MNHEY and SVGEGT. This CDR3 region has 11 residues. The CDR3 spells CASSTSGEQFF. The CDR3 DNA is TGTGCCAGCAGTACTAGCGGGGAGCAGTTCTTC.

The CDR3 DNA reads as TGTGCCAGCAGCGCCAGGACTAGCTCCTACAATGAGCAGTTCTTC. Protein product: CASSARTSSYNEQFF. V usage is TRBV9 and J usage is TRBJ2-1; 7 nucleotides match TRBD2. The CDR3 is made up of 15 amino acids. V lost 3 bases and J lost 0; bases outside the gene matches: 3. The V gene's germline CDR1 is SGDLS and CDR2 YYNGEE.

This clonotype has ten or more counts. The gene calls are TRBV10-2 and TRBJ1-3, with 7 positions matching TRBD1. There are 15 residues in the CDR3. Germline trimming cut 7 bases from V and 7 bases from J; bases unmatched to any gene: 13. CDR1 and CDR2 from the germline V gene are WSHSY and SAAADI. The CDR3 region is CASTKSSGTANTIYF. DNA of the CDR3: TGCGCCAGCACCAAATCTTCCGGGACAGCGAACACCATATATTTT.

In this sample, this clonotype turned up many times. The chain uses TRBV15 and TRBJ2-5; TRBD1 agrees at 8 bases. Trimming removed 3 bases from V and 2 bases from J; junction bases left unmatched: 14. The CDR3 sequence is 18 residues long. CDR1 is LNHNV and CDR2 is YYDKDF in the germline V gene (reference sequence). CDR3 region: CATSRDLTRTGLQETQYF. The CDR3 DNA reads TGTGCCACCAGCAGGGACCTTACCCGGACAGGGCTTCAAGAGACCCAGTACTTC.

The chain couples TRBV2 to TRBJ2-7; 14 bases fit TRBD2. Germline loops: CDR1 SNHLY, CDR2 FYNNEI. The CDR3 consists of 14 residues. V lost 7 bases to trimming and J lost 6 bases; unmatched junction nucleotides: 5. CDR3 DNA sequence: TGTGCCAGCATATCGGGACTAGCGGGAGTCGAGCAGTACTTC. Translation: CASISGLAGVEQYF.

This clonotype has ten or more counts. V and J are TRBV4-2 and TRBJ2-1, with D possibly TRBD2 on 5 matching bases. Germline V gene sequence: CDR1 LGHNA, CDR2 YNFKEQ. The CDR3 runs 15 residues. Trimming removed 0 bases from V and 9 bases from J, with 15 bases in between. Here the CDR3 reads CASSQDLGSRGEQFF. CDR3 bases: TGTGCCAGCAGCCAAGATCTTGGGTCCCGGGGTGAGCAGTTCTTC.

This chain connects TRBV18 to TRBJ2-7; weak D call: TRBD2 (5 bases). Trimming left V 0 bases short and J 0 bases short, with 6 bases between. The length of the CDR3 is 14 residues. Germline CDR1 is KGHSH and CDR2 is LQKENI. The CDR3 is CASSPPAGSYEQYF. The DNA for the CDR3 is TGTGCCAGCTCACCACCGGCGGGCTCCTACGAGCAGTACTTC.

The CDR3 here is CASSKEAVEAFF. The CDR3 DNA sequence: TGTGCCAGCAGCAAAGAAGCAGTTGAAGCTTTCTTT. The chain combines TRBV21-1 with TRBJ1-1. TRBV21-1 is deemed a pseudogene. CDR3 size: 12 residues.

This clonotype was recorded many times. The genes are TRBV20-1 and TRBJ2-7; either TRBD1 or TRBD2 may fit D (7 bases each). V gave up 2 bases and J gave up 3 bases, with 14 bases separating them. The CDR3 consists of 14 residues. Per the germline V gene, CDR1 is DFQATT and CDR2 is SNEGSKA (reference sequence). In nucleotides, the CDR3 is TGCAGTGCTAGACTAGCGGACAGGTACTACGAGCAGTACTTC. This gives the protein CSARLADRYYEQYF.

This clonotype was seen ten or more times. V and J are TRBV20-1 and TRBJ2-4, with 7 bases matching TRBD2. This CDR3 spans 14 amino acids. V lost 5 bases and J lost 0; bases outside the gene matches: 4. CDR1 DFQATT and CDR2 SNEGSKA come from the germline V gene (reference sequence). For the CDR3, the DNA is TGCAGTGCTTGGGCGGGAGAAGCCAAAAACATTCAGTACTTC. The encoded protein is CSAWAGEAKNIQYF.

This sequence joins TRBV9 and TRBJ2-1, with 7 bases matching TRBD2. With 0 bases clipped from V and 5 bases from J, the junction kept 2 bases outside the gene matches. The germline V gene encodes CDR1 SGDLS and CDR2 YYNGEE. The CDR3 is made up of 14 amino acids. CDR3 DNA: TGTGCCAGCAGCGTAGTGGGAGGGAACAATGAGCAGTTCTTC. This codes for CASSVVGGNNEQFF.

A few counts support this clonotype. Germline and junction disagree at one end, which may indicate a read error. The CDR3 DNA is TGTGTCAGCAGCCCACTAACAGGGAGCTCTGGAAACACCATATATTTT. Its protein is CVSSPLTGSSGNTIYF. This chain joins TRBV5-6 and TRBJ1-3; D might be TRBD1 (6 bases). The CDR3 extends over 16 amino acids. CDR1 and CDR2 (germline): SGHDT, YYEEEE.

The rearrangement uses TRBV11-3 and TRBJ1-1, with D possibly TRBD1 on 6 matching bases. V was trimmed by 6 bases and J by 2 bases, leaving 10 bases between them. The germline V gene encodes CDR1 SGHNT and CDR2 YENEEA. The CDR3 totals 13 residues. The CDR3 loop is CASSRQDNTEAFF. In DNA, the CDR3 is TGTGCCAGCAGTCGACAGGATAACACTGAAGCTTTCTTT.

In this sample, this clonotype turned up a few times. CDR3 in DNA: TGCAGTGCTAAGGACCCTCTTAGGAGCTCCTACGAGCAGTACTTC. Protein: CSAKDPLRSSYEQYF. The J gene is TRBJ2-7, the V gene TRBV20-1, with D hard to call. Trimming removed 4 bases from V and 0 bases from J, with 16 bases in between. CDR1 is DFQATT, CDR2 SNEGSKA, per germline (reference sequence). The CDR3 runs 15 residues.

This clonotype is labeled as large. V and J are TRBV5-4 and TRBJ2-5; weak D call: TRBD1 (5 bases). The CDR3 has 15 residues. CDR1 is SGHNT and CDR2 is YYREEE in the germline V gene (reference sequence). V dropped 0 bases and J dropped 2 bases, with 11 bases sitting between them. The CDR3 region has the DNA TGTGCCAGCAGCTTGGCCTCGGCAGGGCAAGAGACCCAGTACTTC. Residues: CASSLASAGQETQYF.

This clonotype is classed as medium-sized (0.01 to 0.1%). The CDR3 coding sequence is TGTGCCAGCAGCTTGCGACAGGCTCATGGCTACACCTTC. Amino acid sequence: CASSLRQAHGYTF. This chain links TRBV5-6 with TRBJ1-2; maybe TRBD1 (6 bases). V was cut by 1 base and J by 6 bases, with 10 bases left in between. Germline V CDR1 and CDR2: SGHDT, YYEEEE. This CDR3 has 13 residues.

In this sample, this clonotype is medium-sized (0.01 to 0.1%). This chain connects TRBV9 to TRBJ2-3; D unclear. CDR1 is SGDLS, CDR2 YYNGEE, per germline. This CDR3 spans 14 amino acids. V gave up 0 bases and J gave up 4 bases, with 9 bases separating them. The CDR3 region has the DNA TGTGCCAGCAGCGTAGTTATCGGTGCAGATACGCAGTATTTT. It specifies CASSVVIGADTQYF.

This clonotype was counted at least ten times. The genes are TRBV19 and TRBJ1-3, with TRBD1 matching over 8 bases. J lost 0 bases, V lost 6 bases, and 7 bases had no gene match. Germline assignment: CDR1 LNHDA and CDR2 SQIVND (reference sequence). The CDR3 is 16 amino acids. As DNA, the CDR3 is TGTGCCAGTAGCCTGACAGGGGAGAGCTCTGGAAACACCATATATTTT. It codes for CASSLTGESSGNTIYF.